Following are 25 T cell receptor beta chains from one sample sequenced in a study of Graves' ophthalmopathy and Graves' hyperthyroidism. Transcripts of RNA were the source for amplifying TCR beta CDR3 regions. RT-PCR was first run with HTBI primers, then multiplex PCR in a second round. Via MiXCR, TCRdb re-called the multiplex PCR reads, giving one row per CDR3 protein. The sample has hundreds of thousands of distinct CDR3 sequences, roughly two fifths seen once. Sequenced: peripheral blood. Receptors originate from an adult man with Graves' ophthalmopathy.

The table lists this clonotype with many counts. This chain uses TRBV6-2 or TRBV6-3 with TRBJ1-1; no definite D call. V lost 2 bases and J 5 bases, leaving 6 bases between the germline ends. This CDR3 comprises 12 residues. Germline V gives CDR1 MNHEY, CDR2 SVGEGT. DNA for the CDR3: TGTGCCAGCAGTTACGGTCGGACTGAAGCTTTCTTT. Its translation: CASSYGRTEAFF.

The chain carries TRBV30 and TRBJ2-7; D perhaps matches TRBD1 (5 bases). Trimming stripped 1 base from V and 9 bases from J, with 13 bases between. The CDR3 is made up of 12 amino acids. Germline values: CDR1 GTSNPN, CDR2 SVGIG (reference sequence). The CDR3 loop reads CAWSESPGWQYF. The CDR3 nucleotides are TGTGCCTGGAGTGAGTCGCCAGGGTGGCAGTACTTC.

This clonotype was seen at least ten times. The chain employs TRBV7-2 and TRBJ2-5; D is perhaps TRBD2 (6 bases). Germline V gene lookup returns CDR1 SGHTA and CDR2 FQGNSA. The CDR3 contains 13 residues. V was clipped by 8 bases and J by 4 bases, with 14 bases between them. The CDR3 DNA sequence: TGTGCCAGCTCCCGGGGGATCCCAGAGACCCAGTACTTC. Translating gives CASSRGIPETQYF. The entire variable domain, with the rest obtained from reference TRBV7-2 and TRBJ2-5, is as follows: GAGVSQSPSNKVTEKGKDVELRCDPISGHTALYWYRQSLGQGLEFLIYFQGNSAPDKSGLPSDRFSAERTGGSVSTLTIQRTQQEDSAVYLCASSRGIPETQYFGPGTRLLVL.

CDR3 residues: CASSRQDGLVETQYF. CDR3 coding DNA: TGTGCCAGCTCACGGCAGGACGGCCTAGTAGAGACCCAGTACTTC. The chain recombines TRBV18 with TRBJ2-5; D remains unclear. CDR3 length equals 15 residues. V lost 4 bases and J lost 4, with 16 bases in between. CDR1 is KGHSH, CDR2 LQKENI, per germline.

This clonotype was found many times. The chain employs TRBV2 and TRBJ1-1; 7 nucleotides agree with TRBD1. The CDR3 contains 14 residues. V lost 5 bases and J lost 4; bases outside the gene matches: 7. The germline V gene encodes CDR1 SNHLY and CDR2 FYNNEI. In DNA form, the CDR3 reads TGTGCCAGCAGTTTGGGGTCAGGGGGCACTGAAGCTTTCTTT. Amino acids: CASSLGSGGTEAFF.

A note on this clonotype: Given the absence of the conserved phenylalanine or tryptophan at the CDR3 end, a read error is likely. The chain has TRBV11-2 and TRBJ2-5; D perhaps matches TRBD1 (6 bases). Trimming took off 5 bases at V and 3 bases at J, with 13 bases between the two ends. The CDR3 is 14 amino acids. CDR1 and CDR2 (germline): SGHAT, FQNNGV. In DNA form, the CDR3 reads TGTGCCAGCAGCCCCGGGACAACAGAAGAGACCCAGTACTAC. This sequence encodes CASSPGTTEETQYY.

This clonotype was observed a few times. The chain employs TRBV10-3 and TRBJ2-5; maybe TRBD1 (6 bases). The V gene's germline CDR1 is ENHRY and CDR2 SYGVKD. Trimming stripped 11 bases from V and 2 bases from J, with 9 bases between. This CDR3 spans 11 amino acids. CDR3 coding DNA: TGTGCCGGTGGACAGCAAGAGACCCAGTACTTC. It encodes CAGGQQETQYF.

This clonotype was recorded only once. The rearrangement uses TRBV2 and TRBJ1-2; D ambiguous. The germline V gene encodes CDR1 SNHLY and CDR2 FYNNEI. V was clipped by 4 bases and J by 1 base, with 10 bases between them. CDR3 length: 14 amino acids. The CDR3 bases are TGTGCCAGCAGTGGGGCGGGCAGTAACTATGGCTACACCTTC. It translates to CASSGAGSNYGYTF.

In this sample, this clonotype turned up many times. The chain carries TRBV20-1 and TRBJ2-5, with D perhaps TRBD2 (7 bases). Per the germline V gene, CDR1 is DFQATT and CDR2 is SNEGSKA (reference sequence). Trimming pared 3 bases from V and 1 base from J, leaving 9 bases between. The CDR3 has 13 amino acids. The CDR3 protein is CSASGGPQETQYF. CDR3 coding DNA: TGCAGTGCTAGCGGGGGGCCCCAAGAGACCCAGTACTTC.

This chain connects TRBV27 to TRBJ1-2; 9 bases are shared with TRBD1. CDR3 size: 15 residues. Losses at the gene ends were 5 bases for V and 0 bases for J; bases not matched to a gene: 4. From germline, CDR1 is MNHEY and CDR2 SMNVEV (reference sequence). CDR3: CASSGGTGTNYGYTF. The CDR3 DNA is TGTGCCAGCAGTGGCGGGACAGGGACTAACTATGGCTACACCTTC.

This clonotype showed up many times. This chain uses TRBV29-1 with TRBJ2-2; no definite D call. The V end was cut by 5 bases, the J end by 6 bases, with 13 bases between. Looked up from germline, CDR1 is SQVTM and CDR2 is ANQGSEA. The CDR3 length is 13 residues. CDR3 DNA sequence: TGCAGCGTTTCCCCCGCCGAGGCCGGGGAGCTGTTTTTT. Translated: CSVSPAEAGELFF.

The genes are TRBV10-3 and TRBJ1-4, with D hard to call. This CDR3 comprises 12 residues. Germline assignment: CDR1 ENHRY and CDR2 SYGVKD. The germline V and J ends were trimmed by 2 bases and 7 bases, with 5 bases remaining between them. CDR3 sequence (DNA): TGTGCCATCAGTGAGAGGACTGAAAAACTGTTTTTT. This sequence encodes CAISERTEKLFF.

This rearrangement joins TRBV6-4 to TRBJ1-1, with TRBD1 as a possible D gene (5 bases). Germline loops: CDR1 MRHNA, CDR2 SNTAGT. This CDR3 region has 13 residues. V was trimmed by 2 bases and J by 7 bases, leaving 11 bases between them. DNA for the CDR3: TGTGCCAGCAGTGACCGACTCGGGGGTGAAGCTTTCTTT. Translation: CASSDRLGGEAFF.

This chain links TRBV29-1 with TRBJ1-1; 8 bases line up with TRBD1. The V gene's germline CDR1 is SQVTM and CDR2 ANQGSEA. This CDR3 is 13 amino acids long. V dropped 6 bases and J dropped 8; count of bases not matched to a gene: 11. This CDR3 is CSVRTGSPSEAFF. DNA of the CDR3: TGCAGCGTAAGGACAGGGTCTCCCTCCGAAGCTTTCTTT. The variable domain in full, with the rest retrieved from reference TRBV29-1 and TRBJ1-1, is SAVISQKPSRDICQRGTSLTIQCQVDSQVTMMFWYRQQPGQSLTLIATANQGSEATYESGFVIDKFPISRPNLTFSTLTVSNMSPEDSSIYLCSVRTGSPSEAFFGQGTRLTVV.

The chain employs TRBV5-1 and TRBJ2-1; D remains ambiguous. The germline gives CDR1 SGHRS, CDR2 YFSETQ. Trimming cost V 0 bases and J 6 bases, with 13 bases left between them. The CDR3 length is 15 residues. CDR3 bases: TGCGCCAGCAGCTTGGATGGCGTGGGGTCCAATGAGCAGTTCTTC. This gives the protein CASSLDGVGSNEQFF.

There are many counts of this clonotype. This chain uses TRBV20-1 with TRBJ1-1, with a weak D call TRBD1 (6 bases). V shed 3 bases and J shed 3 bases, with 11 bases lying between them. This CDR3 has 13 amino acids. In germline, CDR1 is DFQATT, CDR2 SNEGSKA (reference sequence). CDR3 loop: CSASGGHDTEAFF. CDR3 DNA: TGCAGTGCTAGTGGGGGGCACGACACTGAAGCTTTCTTT.

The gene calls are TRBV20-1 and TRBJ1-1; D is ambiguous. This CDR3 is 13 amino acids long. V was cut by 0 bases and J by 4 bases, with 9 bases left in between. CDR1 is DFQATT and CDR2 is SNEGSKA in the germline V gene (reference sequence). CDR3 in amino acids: CSARETASTEAFF. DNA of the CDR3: TGCAGTGCTAGAGAGACGGCGAGCACTGAAGCTTTCTTT.

The CDR3 loop is CASSRARGGEQYF. The CDR3 region has the DNA TGTGCCAGCAGCAGGGCCCGGGGGGGCGAGCAGTACTTC. V is TRBV2 and J is TRBJ2-7, with 8 bases aligning to TRBD2. V lost 6 bases and J lost 6; bases outside the gene matches: 7. CDR3 size: 13 residues. Germline assignment: CDR1 SNHLY and CDR2 FYNNEI.

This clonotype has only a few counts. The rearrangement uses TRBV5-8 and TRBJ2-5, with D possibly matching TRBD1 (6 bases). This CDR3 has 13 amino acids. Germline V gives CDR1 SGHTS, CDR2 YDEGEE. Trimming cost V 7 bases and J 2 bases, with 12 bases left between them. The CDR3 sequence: CASGTNDQETQYF. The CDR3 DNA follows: TGTGCCAGCGGGACAAATGATCAAGAGACCCAGTACTTC.

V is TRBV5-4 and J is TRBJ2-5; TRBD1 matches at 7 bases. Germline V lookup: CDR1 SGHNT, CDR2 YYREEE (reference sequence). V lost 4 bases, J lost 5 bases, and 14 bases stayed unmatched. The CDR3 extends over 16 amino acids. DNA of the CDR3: TGTGCCAGCAGCAAAGCACACCGGGACAGCCATGAGACCCAGTACTTC. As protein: CASSKAHRDSHETQYF.

CDR3 loop: CSVEESGSGYTF. CDR3 nucleotide sequence: TGCAGCGTTGAAGAATCAGGCAGTGGCTACACCTTC. This chain links TRBV29-1 with TRBJ1-2; no definite D call. CDR1 is SQVTM, CDR2 ANQGSEA, per germline. This CDR3 is built from 12 residues. V lost 0 bases to trimming and J lost 7 bases, with 9 bases between them. Supplemented by reference TRBV29-1 and TRBJ1-2, the full variable domain reads SAVISQKPSRDICQRGTSLTIQCQVDSQVTMMFWYRQQPGQSLTLIATANQGSEATYESGFVIDKFPISRPNLTFSTLTVSNMSPEDSSIYLCSVEESGSGYTFGSGTRLTVV.

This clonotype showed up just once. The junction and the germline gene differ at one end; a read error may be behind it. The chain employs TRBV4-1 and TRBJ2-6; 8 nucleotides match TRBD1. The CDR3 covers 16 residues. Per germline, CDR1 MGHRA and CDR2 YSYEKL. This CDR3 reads CASSLDRVTGANVLTF. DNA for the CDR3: TGTGCCAGCAGCCTGGACAGGGTGACTGGGGCCAACGTCCTGACTTTC.

This CDR3 is CASSPLGGLNTEAFF. CDR3 DNA sequence: TGTGCCAGCAGCCCTTTAGGGGGCCTGAACACTGAAGCTTTCTTT. V gene TRBV25-1 combines with J gene TRBJ1-1; 7 nucleotides agree with TRBD1. The CDR3 sequence is 15 residues long. Germline CDR1 is MGHDK and CDR2 is SYGVNS. The J segment lost 0 bases and the V segment lost 6 bases, leaving 7 bases of the junction unmatched. Full variable domain (rest looked up from reference TRBV25-1 and TRBJ1-1): EADIYQTPRYLVIGTGKKITLECSQTMGHDKMYWYQQDPGMELHLIHYSYGVNSTEKGDLSSESTVSRIRTEHFPLTLESARPSHTSQYLCASSPLGGLNTEAFFGQGTRLTVV.

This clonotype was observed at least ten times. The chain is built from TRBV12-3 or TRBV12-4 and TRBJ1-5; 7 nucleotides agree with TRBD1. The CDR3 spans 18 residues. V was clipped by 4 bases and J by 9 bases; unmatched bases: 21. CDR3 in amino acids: CASSSQEQGFGLRRPQHF. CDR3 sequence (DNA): TGTGCCAGCAGTTCCCAGGAACAGGGGTTCGGGCTGCGGCGGCCCCAGCATTTT.

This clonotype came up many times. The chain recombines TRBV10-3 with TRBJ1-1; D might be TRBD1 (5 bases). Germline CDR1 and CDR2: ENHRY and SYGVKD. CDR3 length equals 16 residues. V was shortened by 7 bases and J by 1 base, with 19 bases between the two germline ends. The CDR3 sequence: CAINRDRGMPNTEAFF. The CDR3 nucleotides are TGTGCCATCAACCGGGACCGCGGAATGCCGAACACTGAAGCTTTCTTT.